The 18 T cell receptor beta chains listed next were all sequenced from one sample in a study of CD8+ T cells in alopecia areata. Extracted from the samples, RNA was reverse transcribed into cDNA to serve as the sequencing template. Sequencing used immunoSEQ multiplex PCR; TCRdb keeps in-frame clones, though not all of them. The table lists 200,000 to 300,000 clones, with no singletons. A panel of CD4, CD8alpha, NKG2D, NKG2ACE and other markers served to sort pooled cutaneous lymph node cells. The sample consisted of CD4+ T cells sorted from a lymph node. All receptors come from a C3H/HeJ mouse with alopecia areata. The strain's MHC: H2-k.

This clone was detected only a few times. Gene labels here are mouse ones. The CDR3 end falls 4 residues outside the read, so it is completed with the germline J gene. The sample has other DNA sequences that encode this CDR3 too. The J gene is TRBJ2-1, the V gene TRBV19; 8 positions agree with TRBD2. The length of the CDR3 is 14 residues. Germline-derived CDR1 and CDR2 are FNHDT and SITEND (reference sequence). The J segment lost 4 bases and the V segment lost 1 base, leaving 1 base of the junction unmatched. The part of the CDR3 DNA that was read is TGTGCCAGCAGTATATGGGGGGGGTATGCT. It encodes CASSIWGGYA. The complete CDR3 sequence is CASSIWGGYAEQFF.

In the case of this clone: Gene names denote mouse genes. The DNA ends 4 residues before the CDR3 does, and the rest of the CDR3 is filled in from the germline J gene. The chain combines TRBV5 with TRBJ2-3; 7 bases align to TRBD2. Trimming at V came to 1 base and at J to 1 base, leaving 2 bases not matched to a gene. The CDR3 runs 15 residues. Germline values: CDR1 LGHNA, CDR2 YNLKQL (reference sequence). This CDR3 reads CASSQAGLGAETLYF. CDR3 DNA (partial): TGTGCCAGCAGCCAAGCCGGACTGGGTGCAGAA.

Worth noting for this clone: Germline and genes here are mouse. The CDR3 goes on 4 residues after the read ends, and that part is filled in from the germline J gene. The rearrangement uses TRBV14 and TRBJ2-5, with 11 nucleotides matching TRBD2. The CDR3 length is 17 residues. CDR1 is SGHDT, CDR2 FRDEAV, per germline. V shed 5 bases, J shed 0 bases, and the junction held 8 bases outside the gene matches. Incomplete CDR3 DNA: TGTGCCAGCAGATCCGGACTGGGGGGCCTTAACCAAGAC. It encodes CASRSGLGGLNQD. The full CDR3 protein is CASRSGLGGLNQDTQYF.

This clone was counted ten times or more. Each gene name is a mouse one. The same CDR3 can be traced to other DNA sequences in this sample. Partial CDR3 DNA: TGTGCCTGGAGTCTAGGGACAACTAGTGCAGAA. It translates to CAWSLGTTSAE. The whole CDR3 sequence reads CAWSLGTTSAETLYF. The J gene is TRBJ2-3, the V gene TRBV31, with a tentative D call TRBD1 (6 bases). The read gets to within 4 residues of the CDR3 end, and the germline J gene fills in the rest. In germline, CDR1 is GKSSPN, CDR2 SITVG. Trimming cost V 0 bases and J 0 bases, with 10 bases left between them. The CDR3 contains 15 residues.

A remark on this clone: The germline and genes are mouse ones. The read terminates 4 residues before the CDR3 end, so the remaining end is supplied by the germline J gene. The same CDR3 arises from other DNA sequences in this sample as well. The J gene is TRBJ2-1, the V gene TRBV1, with TRBD2 matching over 14 bases. The CDR3 has 15 amino acids. Germline V gene sequence: CDR1 NSQYPW, CDR2 LRSPGD (reference sequence). CDR3 region: CTCSGGLGGRAEQFF. The DNA read from the CDR3 is TGCACCTGCAGTGGGGGACTGGGGGGGCGCGCT.

A word on this clone: Mouse gene names and germline throughout. The read terminates 4 residues before the CDR3 end, so the remaining end is supplied by the germline J gene. This same CDR3 is encoded by further DNA sequences in the sample. The gene calls are TRBV13-1 and TRBJ2-3; weak D call: TRBD2 (5 bases). Trimming pared 5 bases from V and 0 bases from J, leaving 10 bases between. Germline CDR1 is NSHNY and CDR2 is SYGAGN. This CDR3 region has 14 residues. CDR3 DNA (partial): TGTGCCAGCAGGGACTCTCCTAGTGCAGAA. Encoded protein: CASRDSPSAE. The full CDR3 reads CASRDSPSAETLYF.

Notes on this clone: Any gene name here is a mouse gene name. Other DNA sequences in the sample encode the same CDR3. The DNA read from the CDR3 is TGTGCCAGCAGTTCCAGACTGGGAGACTATGCT. Translated, it gives CASSSRLGDYA. The whole CDR3 protein reads CASSSRLGDYAEQFF. The chain joins TRBV19 to TRBJ2-1; 7 bases are shared with TRBD2. The sequenced fragment ends 4 residues before the CDR3 boundary, so the rest is inferred from the germline J gene. Germline CDR1 reads FNHDT; CDR2 reads SITEND (reference sequence). V was pared by 4 bases and J by 2 bases, with 6 bases of the junction left unmatched. This CDR3 has 15 amino acids. The complete variable domain, with remaining parts taken from reference TRBV19 and TRBJ2-1, reads GGIITQTPKFLIGQEGQKLTLKCQQNFNHDTMYWYRQDSGKGLRLIYYSITENDLQKGDLSEGYDASREKKSSFSLTVTSAQKNEMAVFLCASSSRLGDYAEQFFGPGTRLTVL.

A few counts support this clone. Gene names are the mouse ones. The CDR3 end is not reached by the read, which stops 4 residues before it; the germline J gene fills it in. The gene calls are TRBV13-3 and TRBJ1-1, with 12 bases identical to TRBD1. The germline V gene has CDR1 NNHDY and CDR2 SYVADS. The CDR3 spans 15 residues. The sequenced CDR3 bases are TGTGCCAGCAGTGATGAAGGGACAGGGGGCCCA. Translated: CASSDEGTGGP. The whole CDR3 is CASSDEGTGGPEVFF.

Only a few counts were recorded for this clone. Gene names and germline refer to mouse. With the read ending 4 residues before the CDR3 end, the germline J gene is used to fill in that end. The rearrangement uses TRBV1 and TRBJ2-7, with 7 bases fitting TRBD1. Germline-derived CDR1 and CDR2 are NSQYPW and LRSPGD (reference sequence). The CDR3 runs to 14 residues. Incomplete CDR3 DNA: TGCACCTGCAGTGCAGGGGGCAGGGGGTAT. This encodes CTCSAGGRGY. In full, the CDR3 reads CTCSAGGRGYEQYF.

This clone occurred a few times. Gene names are the mouse ones. The sequenced CDR3 bases are TGTGCCAGCAGTGGGGACAGGGGGCGGGATTCGCCC. Translated: CASSGDRGRDSP. The CDR3 reads in full as CASSGDRGRDSPLYF. This chain joins TRBV19 and TRBJ1-6; the match to TRBD1 covers 12 bases. The sequenced fragment ends 3 residues before the CDR3 boundary, so the rest is inferred from the germline J gene. TRBJ1-6 is an ORF, and what it does is uncertain. J was trimmed by 8 bases and V by 4 bases; bases with no gene match: 4. CDR1 FNHDT and CDR2 SITEND come from the germline V gene (reference sequence). This CDR3 has 15 amino acids.

Turning to this clone: Mouse gene names and germline throughout. The read ends 4 residues shy of where the CDR3 ends; the end is completed using the germline J gene. The chain uses TRBV19 and TRBJ2-3; D uncertain. Trimming cost V 1 base and J 4 bases, with 7 bases left between them. The CDR3 sequence is 13 residues long. The germline gives CDR1 FNHDT, CDR2 SITEND (reference sequence). CDR3 amino acids: CASSISGTETLYF. CDR3 DNA, as far as it was read: TGTGCCAGCAGTATATCTGGAACAGAA.

This clone was seen only a few times. Gene names denote mouse genes. Sequencing ends 4 residues short of the CDR3 end; the germline J gene provides the rest. The chain recombines TRBV19 with TRBJ2-1; 7 nucleotides line up with TRBD1. Germline CDR1 reads FNHDT; CDR2 reads SITEND (reference sequence). Losses at the gene ends were 6 bases for V and 4 bases for J; bases not matched to a gene: 4. There are 13 residues in the CDR3. The CDR3 spells CASIKQGYAEQFF. The part of the CDR3 DNA that was read is TGTGCCAGCATAAAACAGGGGTATGCT.

As to this clone: Germline and genes here are mouse. The read gets to within 4 residues of the CDR3 end, and the germline J gene fills in the rest. The chain recombines TRBV13-2 with TRBJ2-5; 7 bases line up with TRBD2. This CDR3 is 15 amino acids long. V shed 0 bases and J 2 bases; nucleotides not matched to a gene: 3. From germline, CDR1 is NNHNN and CDR2 SYGAGS (reference sequence). The CDR3 bases that were read are TGTGCCAGCGGTGATGACTGGGGCCCCCAAGAC. It translates to CASGDDWGPQD. The CDR3 reads in full as CASGDDWGPQDTQYF.

As to this clone: Genes here carry mouse names. The read terminates 4 residues before the CDR3 end, so the remaining end is supplied by the germline J gene. This sequence joins TRBV19 and TRBJ2-7, with 8 bases that match TRBD2. V lost 5 bases to trimming and J lost 0 bases; unmatched junction nucleotides: 7. The germline V gene has CDR1 FNHDT and CDR2 SITEND (reference sequence). This CDR3 spans 15 amino acids. This CDR3 reads CASRPRDWSSYEQYF. The DNA read from the CDR3 is TGTGCCAGCAGGCCCCGGGACTGGAGCTCCTAT.

A note on this clone: Gene labels here are mouse ones. The DNA ends 4 residues before the CDR3 does, and the rest of the CDR3 is filled in from the germline J gene. This chain links TRBV13-1 with TRBJ2-2, with D possibly TRBD1 on 6 matching bases. The CDR3 runs 16 residues. V was clipped by 0 bases and J by 1 base, with 10 bases between them. Germline-derived CDR1 and CDR2 are NSHNY and SYGAGN. The CDR3 sequence is CASSDGSRGNTGQLYF. Incomplete CDR3 DNA: TGTGCCAGCAGTGATGGGTCCAGGGGAAACACCGGG.

This clone was recorded a few times. Gene names denote mouse genes. The observed sequence ends 4 residues before the CDR3 terminus, with the missing tail filled in from the germline J gene. V usage is TRBV17 and J usage is TRBJ1-1; D remains unclear. CDR1 and CDR2 from the germline V gene are MNHDT and YYDKIL. V was shortened by 2 bases and J by 1 base, with 5 bases between the two germline ends. The CDR3 has 13 amino acids. CDR3 sequence reads: CASSRTKNTEVFF. The part of the CDR3 DNA that was read is TGTGCTAGCAGTAGAACAAAAAACACA.

This clone has only a few counts. Genes here carry mouse names. The read comes to an end 4 residues before the CDR3 does, leaving the germline J gene to fill in the end. The rearrangement joins TRBV31 to TRBJ2-1; 13 bases fit TRBD2. The J segment lost 3 bases and the V segment lost 4 bases, leaving 3 bases of the junction unmatched. This CDR3 is 15 amino acids long. Germline CDR1 is GKSSPN and CDR2 is SITVG. The CDR3 is CAWTGDWGGYAEQFF. The CDR3 bases that were read are TGTGCCTGGACCGGGGACTGGGGGGGCTATGCT.

This clone was recorded a few times. The listed genes are named as in mouse. The CDR3 end falls 4 residues outside the read, so it is completed with the germline J gene. Within the sample, other DNA sequences also encode this same CDR3. This chain links TRBV1 with TRBJ2-1; 8 positions match TRBD2. In germline, CDR1 is NSQYPW, CDR2 LRSPGD (reference sequence). This CDR3 has 15 residues. Partial CDR3 DNA: TGCACCTGCAGTGCAGATCCGGGGGGGCGGGCT. Translated: CTCSADPGGRA. In full, the CDR3 reads CTCSADPGGRAEQFF.